The rows below give T cell receptor beta chains drawn from one sample of a study of control samples from healthy donors and cancer patients. The method was immunoSEQ multiplex PCR; TCRdb's version includes in-frame clones alone and lacks a portion of them. The sample data list fewer than 250,000 clones. Sequencing used blood. Receptor source: a woman in her 30s in good health. CDR3s include the opening cysteine and the closing phenylalanine or tryptophan. D genes are given only for firm matches.

>.|TRBJ1-1|TRBV4-2
CASSQDFWAATEAFF
TGTGCCAGCAGCCAAGATTTTTGGGCAGCAACTGAAGCTTTCTTT
>.|TRBJ1-6|TRBV2
CASTRDLSPLHF
TGTGCCAGCACCCGGGACCTATCACCCCTCCACTTT
>.|TRBJ1-2|TRBV2
CASSALGSAGYTF
TGTGCCAGCAGTGCCTTAGGCAGTGCCGGCTACACCTTC
>.|TRBJ1-2|TRBV5-4
CASSLANEINYGYTF
TGTGCCAGCAGCCTGGCCAATGAGATTAACTATGGCTACACCTTC
>.|TRBJ2-2|TRBV2
CASSPQGLFTGELFF
TGTGCCAGCAGTCCGCAGGGGTTATTCACCGGGGAGCTGTTTTTT
>.|TRBJ1-3|TRBV5-8
CASSLVGSGNTIYF
TGTGCCAGCAGCTTGGTTGGGTCAGGAAACACCATATATTTT
>.|TRBJ2-3|TRBV9
CASSGSGFSSTDTQYF
TGTGCCAGCAGCGGATCAGGGTTTAGTAGCACAGATACGCAGTATTTT
>TRBD1|TRBJ1-1|TRBV11-2
CASSPFDRVSEAFF
TGTGCCAGCAGCCCGTTTGACAGGGTCTCTGAAGCTTTCTTT
>TRBD2|TRBJ2-2|TRBV5-1
CASKGLAGGTGELFF
TGCGCCAGCAAAGGGCTAGCGGGGGGCACCGGGGAGCTGTTTTTT
>.|TRBJ1-3|TRBV6-5
CASKAGIRNTIYF
TGTGCCAGCAAAGCAGGAATAAGAAACACCATATATTTT
>.|TRBJ1-2|TRBV4-1
CASSQDRRGGEGGYTF
TGCGCCAGCAGCCAAGATCGGCGGGGAGGGGAGGGTGGCTACACCTTC
>.|TRBJ1-4|TRBV28
CASSRVQNEKLFF
TGTGCCAGCAGTAGGGTCCAAAATGAAAAACTGTTTTTT
>.|TRBJ1-2|TRBV5-5
CASSTDSPYGYTF
TGTGCCAGCAGCACGGACAGCCCCTATGGCTACACCTTC
>.|TRBJ1-3|TRBV28
CASSSDSPYSGNTIYF
TGTGCCAGCAGTTCGGACAGCCCTTACTCTGGAAACACCATATATTTT
>TRBD1|TRBJ1-4|TRBV5-1
CASSLNRGQEKLFF
TGCGCCAGCAGCCTCAACAGGGGGCAGGAAAAACTGTTTTTT
>.|TRBJ1-2|TRBV29-1
CSVTRVAYGYTF
TGCAGCGTAACCAGGGTGGCCTATGGCTACACCTTC
>TRBD1|TRBJ1-6|TRBV2
CASSEAGDSNSPLHF
TGTGCCAGCAGTGAAGCGGGGGACAGTAACTCACCCCTCCACTTT
>.|TRBJ2-7|TRBV18
CASSPGLYEQYF
TGTGCCAGCTCACCGGGCCTGTACGAGCAGTACTTC